This entry lists 8 T cell receptor beta chains sequenced from one sample in a study of tumor-infiltrating lymphocytes in primary liver carcinoma. Making TCR beta cDNA involved approximately 0.5 ug total RNA and a constant-region primer. Three-round nested multiplex PCR performed with slightly modified ARM-PCR produced the TCR beta libraries. With TRBV1-TRBV30 forward primers and a C-beta reverse primer, the first two PCR rounds were run for nine to eleven cycles each. TCRdb used MiXCR to reprocess the multiplex PCR reads, holding one entry per CDR3 protein. The table includes about 210,000 distinct CDR3 sequences, 85% detected once. Co-extracted RNA and DNA came from around 20-30 mg of unsorted bulk tissue. Sequencing input: tumor tissue from primary liver carcinoma. The receptor source for this set is a man between 35 and 55 years old with primary liver carcinoma and hepatitis B virus infection.

This clonotype was counted at least ten times. The chain combines TRBV5-1 with TRBJ2-2; D is possibly TRBD1 (6 bases). Germline CDR1 SGHRS, CDR2 YFSETQ. Trimming cost V 2 bases and J 3 bases, with 11 bases left between them. The CDR3 is made up of 15 amino acids. The CDR3 is CASSFSPGDTGELFF. DNA for the CDR3: TGCGCCAGCAGCTTCTCTCCAGGGGACACCGGGGAGCTGTTTTTT.

This chain uses TRBV6-6 with TRBJ1-1, with a possible D match to TRBD1 (6 bases). This CDR3 spans 13 amino acids. V shed 6 bases and J shed 12 bases, with 20 bases lying between them. The germline V gene has CDR1 MNHNY and CDR2 SVGAGI (reference sequence). CDR3 region: CASSTGRTTETFF. CDR3 DNA: TGTGCCAGCAGCACAGGGAGGACTACTGAGACTTTCTTT.

Comments on this clonotype: Compared with germline, one end of the junction differs, possibly owing to a read error. The rearrangement links TRBV11-2 to TRBJ1-4, with D possibly being TRBD1 (6 bases). This CDR3 comprises 14 residues. The germline V gene has CDR1 SGHAT and CDR2 FQNNGV. DNA of the CDR3: TGTGCCATCAGCCTCGGACGGGGGGCGGAAAAACTGTTTTTT. Translated: CAISLGRGAEKLFF. Supplemented by reference TRBV11-2 and TRBJ1-4, the full variable domain reads EAGVAQSPRYKIIEKRQSVAFWCNPISGHATLYWYQQILGQGPKLLIQFQNNGVVDDSQLPKDRFSAERLKGVDSTLKIQPAKLEDSAVYLCAISLGRGAEKLFFGSGTQLSVL.

This clonotype came up once. The junction departs from the called germline gene at one end, perhaps through a read error. CDR3 DNA sequence: TGTGTCATCAATAACCCGGGACAAGGAGGAGTTGAGCAATTCTTC. It codes for CVINNPGQGGVEQFF. V is TRBV10-3 and J is TRBJ2-1; tentative D call: TRBD1 (6 bases). This CDR3 spans 15 amino acids. CDR1 ENHRY and CDR2 SYGVKD come from the germline V gene.

The genes are TRBV11-1 and TRBJ1-1; D gene ambiguous. CDR1 is SGHAT and CDR2 is FQDESV in the germline V gene (reference sequence). Trimming left V 5 bases short and J 1 base short, with 14 bases between. The length of the CDR3 is 15 residues. This chain's CDR3 is CASSPLLCRNTEAFF. CDR3 coding DNA: TGTGCCAGCAGCCCGCTACTTTGTCGGAACACTGAAGCTTTCTTT.

In regard to this clonotype: A much larger clone differs from this one at a single base, so this may be a read error. The chain employs TRBV7-9 and TRBJ2-3; 9 bases match TRBD1. Germline CDR1 and CDR2: SEHNR and FQNEAQ (reference sequence). CDR3 length: 15 residues. Trimming removed 5 bases from V and 4 bases from J; junction bases left unmatched: 7. The CDR3 DNA reads TGTGCCAGCAGCGAGGGACAGGGAACGGCAGATACGCAGTATTTT. Residues: CASSEGQGTADTQYF.

The V and J genes are TRBV4-1 and TRBJ2-1; D may match TRBD1 or TRBD2 (5 bases each). Germline CDR1 reads MGHRA; CDR2 reads YSYEKL. Trimming cost V 1 base and J 4 bases, with 11 bases left between them. The CDR3 runs 15 residues. The CDR3 loop reads CASSQAGTVYNEQFF. The CDR3 DNA sequence: TGCGCCAGCAGCCAAGCCGGGACCGTGTACAATGAGCAGTTCTTC.

The V gene is TRBV29-1, the J gene TRBJ2-7; the D call may be TRBD1 or TRBD2 (5 bases each). The CDR3 has 16 amino acids. Germline CDR1 reads SQVTM; CDR2 reads ANQGSEA. CDR3 DNA sequence: TGCTGCGCCATGACATCTGGGACCGGCGCTCCATACGAGCAGTACTTC. Its protein is CCAMTSGTGAPYEQYF.